Listed below are T cell receptor beta chains from one sample, sequenced in a study of shared clonotypes between healthy human individuals. Produced via immunoSEQ multiplex PCR; TCRdb's table is partial and in-frame only. The data contain 150,000 to 200,000 clones, 65% to 70% of them singletons. Sequences were obtained from memory CD4+ T cells sorted from blood. These receptors all come from a man aged 30-40 years in good health. Both conserved end residues are part of each CDR3. The order of the fields is V gene, clone size, D gene, J gene, CDR3 DNA, CDR3 protein. A D gene is named only where the DNA matches it firmly. Size tells how often a clone was seen (once, few, many) or the class of an expanded clone, and some rows leave it out.

V: TRBV7-2
size: few
D: NA
J: TRBJ2-1
DNA: TGTGCCAGCAGCTTTAGTGTTGCGCCCTACAATGAGCAGTTCTTC
CDR3: CASSFSVAPYNEQFF

V: TRBV27
size: NA
D: NA
J: TRBJ1-4
DNA: TGTGCCAGCCCTGGGTCCGAGGACCTTAATGAAAAACTGTTTTTT
CDR3: CASPGSEDLNEKLFF

V: TRBV7-9
size: NA
D: TRBD2
J: TRBJ2-1
DNA: TGTGCCAGCAGCCCTATCGGACTAGCGGCCTACAATGAGCAGTTCTTC
CDR3: CASSPIGLAAYNEQFF

V: TRBV5-6
size: few
D: NA
J: TRBJ2-3
DNA: TGTGCCAGCAGTTACCTGGGGGTGCAGTATTTT
CDR3: CASSYLGVQYF

V: TRBV6-4
size: NA
D: NA
J: TRBJ2-2
DNA: TGTGCCAGCAGAAGGGTTGGAGACACCGGGGAGCTGTTTTTT
CDR3: CASRRVGDTGELFF

V: TRBV19
size: NA
D: NA
J: TRBJ2-4
DNA: TGTGCCAGTAGTGATGGGCTAGCCAAAAACATTCAGTACTTC
CDR3: CASSDGLAKNIQYF

V: TRBV5-1
size: few
D: TRBD2
J: TRBJ2-1
DNA: TGCGCCACCCGCCCGGGACTAGCGGCATCCAATGAGCAGTTCTTC
CDR3: CATRPGLAASNEQFF

V: TRBV18
size: once
D: NA
J: TRBJ2-3
DNA: TGTGCCAGCTCACCCAGGGGACTTAGCACAGATACGCAGTATTTT
CDR3: CASSPRGLSTDTQYF

V: TRBV28
size: NA
D: NA
J: TRBJ1-5
DNA: TGTGCCAGCAGTTTCATCAGGGTTCGGAGTCAGCCCCAGCATTTT
CDR3: CASSFIRVRSQPQHF

V: TRBV28
size: NA
D: TRBD1
J: TRBJ1-1
DNA: TGTGCCAGCAGTTTAGGGGACAGGGGCGCGGTAGCTTTCTTT
CDR3: CASSLGDRGAVAFF

V: TRBV5-1
size: few
D: TRBD1
J: TRBJ2-2
DNA: TGCGCCAGCAGCGGCGATCAGGGGGCGAACACCGGGGAGCTGTTTTTT
CDR3: CASSGDQGANTGELFF

V: TRBV18
size: NA
D: TRBD2
J: TRBJ2-5
DNA: TGTGCCAGCTCACCACCGCTAGCGGGAGGTGGAGAGACCCAGTACTTC
CDR3: CASSPPLAGGGETQYF

V: TRBV4-2
size: many
D: NA
J: TRBJ2-7
DNA: TGTGCCAGCAGCCAGGCAAACAGGGTTCTCTCCTACGAGCAGTACTTC
CDR3: CASSQANRVLSYEQYF

V: TRBV7-2
size: NA
D: NA
J: TRBJ2-2
DNA: TGTGCCAGCAGCTTCAACACCGGGGAGCTGTTTTTT
CDR3: CASSFNTGELFF

V: TRBV5-4
size: NA
D: TRBD2
J: TRBJ2-5
DNA: TGTGCCAGCAGCTTTGGAGGGAGGGCCCTGGAGACCCAGTACTTC
CDR3: CASSFGGRALETQYF

V: TRBV4-3
size: NA
D: TRBD2
J: TRBJ2-3
DNA: TGCGCCAGCAGCCAGCAGACTAGCCGGCCAGATACGCAGTATTTT
CDR3: CASSQQTSRPDTQYF

V: TRBV11-2
size: NA
D: TRBD2
J: TRBJ2-2
DNA: TGTGCCAGCAGGGTAGCGGGGCCCACCGGGGAGCTGTTTTTT
CDR3: CASRVAGPTGELFF

V: TRBV5-8
size: NA
D: NA
J: TRBJ1-5
DNA: TGTGCCAGCAGCTTGGGTGACGGTAGCAATCAGCCCCAGCATTTT
CDR3: CASSLGDGSNQPQHF

V: TRBV10-3
size: once
D: NA
J: TRBJ2-1
DNA: TGTGCCATCAGACAGGGGACTCCCTCCTACAATGAGCAGTTCTTC
CDR3: CAIRQGTPSYNEQFF

V: TRBV2
size: NA
D: TRBD2
J: TRBJ2-7
DNA: TGTGCCAGCAAGCGAAGCGGGAGTTCTTACGAGCAGTACTTC
CDR3: CASKRSGSSYEQYF

V: TRBV14
size: few
D: NA
J: TRBJ2-1
DNA: TGTGCCAGCAGCCAAGTTAACCGCTACAATGAGCAGTTCTTC
CDR3: CASSQVNRYNEQFF

V: TRBV9
size: few
D: NA
J: TRBJ1-1
DNA: TGTGCCAGCAGCGTAGCTGGTACGAACACTGAAGCTTTCTTT
CDR3: CASSVAGTNTEAFF

V: TRBV7-9
size: NA
D: NA
J: TRBJ2-7
DNA: TGTGCCAGCAGCTTAGATGAACGGGGCGAGCAGTACTTC
CDR3: CASSLDERGEQYF

V: TRBV18
size: NA
D: TRBD2
J: TRBJ2-3
DNA: TGTGCCAGCTCACCGGGGAGGGGCAAAGATACGCAGTATTTT
CDR3: CASSPGRGKDTQYF